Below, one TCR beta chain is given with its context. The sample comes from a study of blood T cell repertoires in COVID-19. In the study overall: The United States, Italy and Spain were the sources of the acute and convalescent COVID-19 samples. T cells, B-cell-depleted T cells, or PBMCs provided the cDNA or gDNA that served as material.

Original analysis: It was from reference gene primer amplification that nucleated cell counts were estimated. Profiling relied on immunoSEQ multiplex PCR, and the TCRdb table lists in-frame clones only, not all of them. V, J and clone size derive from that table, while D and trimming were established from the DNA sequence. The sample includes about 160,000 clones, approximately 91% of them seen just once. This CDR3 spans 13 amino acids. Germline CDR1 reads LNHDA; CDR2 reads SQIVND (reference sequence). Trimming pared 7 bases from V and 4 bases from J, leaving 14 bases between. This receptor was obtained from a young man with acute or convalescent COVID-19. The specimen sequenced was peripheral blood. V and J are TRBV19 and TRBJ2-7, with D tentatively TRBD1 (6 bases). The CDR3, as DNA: TGTGCCAGTACTCAGGGGAACGGGTACGAGCAGTACTTC. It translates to CASTQGNGYEQYF.